This TCR beta chain was identified during a study of blood T cells in healthy people across ages. Combining a sample-barcoded 5' primer with a J-beta primer mix, a second PCR ran for about 7 to 11 cycles. TCRdb re-derived calls from the 5' RACE reads in MiXCR, one entry per CDR3 protein. The sample consists of 650,000 to 700,000 distinct CDR3 sequences, more than 45% of them appearing once. The CDR3 extends over 15 amino acids. After removal of 5 bases from V and 4 bases from J, the junction contained 8 bases not matched to a gene. General observations from the study: Diversity estimates drawn from one million T cells were deemed underestimates.

This clonotype was picked up a small number of times. The antigen is unknown. No fewer than 7 million PBMCs went into each sample. The sequence derives from a woman older than 75 in good health. Sequences were obtained from blood. V usage is TRBV12-3 or TRBV12-4 and J usage is TRBJ2-1; TRBD2 aligns across 7 bases. The CDR3 is CASSPAGVRYNEQFF. CDR3 nucleotides: TGTGCCAGCAGTCCCGCGGGGGTACGGTACAATGAGCAGTTCTTC.